Here is one T cell receptor beta chain with its context. The antigen is undetermined. This record comes from a study of blood T cells in healthy people across ages. The use of a sample-barcoded 5' primer and a J-beta primer mix characterized a second PCR of roughly 6 to 11 cycles. TCRdb analysed the 5' RACE reads with MiXCR anew, one entry per CDR3 protein. The table includes a few hundred thousand distinct CDR3 sequences, 25% to 30% detected once. Study observations and caveats: Samples with more naive T cells showed higher observed beta diversity.

The germline CDR1 and CDR2 sequences are SGHRS and YFSETQ. The V end was cut by 5 bases, the J end by 3 bases, with 13 bases between. This CDR3 is 14 amino acids long. This sequence was found in an older woman in good health. The specimen was blood. This chain uses TRBV5-1 with TRBJ2-3; tentatively, D is TRBD1 (6 bases). The CDR3 protein is CASRGADRTDTQYF. The CDR3 nucleotides are TGCGCCAGCAGAGGGGCAGACAGGACAGATACGCAGTATTTT.